The 24 T cell receptor beta chains presented below share a single source sample, sequenced in a study of T cell responses to AZD1222 COVID-19 vaccine (dated by TCRdb to the early 2020s). The library was obtained by the immunoSEQ multiplex PCR assay. The clones in this table, taken by TCRdb from immuneACCESS, are in-frame only. Not every clone is retained; where verified, under half of the shortfall comes from an unresolved V gene, and the cause of the rest is unknown. The sample table records about 120,000 clones; roughly 89% of these occur just once. The ten most abundant clones make up almost 5.5% of the sample. The sample's time point, from its label and the paper: baseline before first vaccination. Here the sequenced sample was peripheral blood, taken on day 0 of AZD1222 vaccination. The receptors were gathered from an adult in good health.

A note on this clone: No conserved phenylalanine or tryptophan is present at the end of the CDR3, so a read error is the likely explanation. The DNA is left out, because the CDR3 cannot be placed on it with certainty; the CDR3 is given as TCRdb lists it. The rearrangement links TRBV10-1 to TRBJ2-7; the table's D gene call, TRBD1, was not cross checked with the DNA. The CDR3 contains 9 residues when both ends are counted. Germline CDR1 reads WNHNN; CDR2 reads SYGVQD (reference sequence). The CDR3 loop reads CASSESQEI.

The chain is built from TRBV15 and TRBJ2-7, with TRBD1 matching over 8 bases. Germline CDR1 is LNHNV and CDR2 is YYDKDF (reference sequence). This CDR3 spans 15 amino acids. The junction had 6 bases not matched to a gene; V was cut back by 4 bases and J by 1 base. The CDR3 DNA sequence: TGTGCCACCAGCAAGGGACAGGCCGGGTCCTACGAGCAGTACTTC. This codes for CATSKGQAGSYEQYF.

V gene TRBV27 combines with J gene TRBJ2-3, with D uncertain. V was trimmed by 6 bases and J by 5 bases, leaving 9 bases between them. Germline CDR1 reads MNHEY; CDR2 reads SMNVEV (reference sequence). The CDR3 is made up of 12 amino acids. CDR3 DNA sequence: TGTGCCAGCAGCTACCCGGGAGATACGCAGTATTTT. This sequence encodes CASSYPGDTQYF.

The rearrangement joins TRBV30 to TRBJ1-1; D may be TRBD1 (5 bases). Germline V gives CDR1 GTSNPN, CDR2 SVGIG (reference sequence). The CDR3 is 12 amino acids. The V end lost 3 bases, the J end lost 10 bases, and 15 bases lay between the germline ends. CDR3 region: CAWSHQGTGAFF. CDR3 sequence (DNA): TGTGCCTGGAGCCATCAAGGGACCGGAGCTTTCTTT.

This chain links TRBV5-1 with TRBJ2-5; D call uncertain. The germline gives CDR1 SGHRS, CDR2 YFSETQ. The CDR3 runs to 13 residues. Trimming stripped 4 bases from V and 0 bases from J, with 7 bases between. The CDR3 reads CASSQKYQETQYF. The CDR3, as DNA: TGCGCCAGCAGCCAAAAGTACCAAGAGACCCAGTACTTC.

This clone was seen a few times. The chain has TRBV5-1 and TRBJ1-1; TRBD1 matches 9 bases. CDR3 length: 13 amino acids. V lost 4 bases and J lost 5; bases outside the gene matches: 3. Germline V gene data show CDR1 as SGHRS and CDR2 as YFSETQ. CDR3 region: CASSPDRGTEAFF. CDR3 DNA sequence: TGCGCCAGCAGCCCGGACAGGGGAACTGAAGCTTTCTTT.

The chain joins TRBV5-1 to TRBJ2-7, with TRBD1 matching over 11 bases. This CDR3 has 14 amino acids. Per the germline V gene, CDR1 is SGHRS and CDR2 is YFSETQ. Unmatched junction bases numbered 4, after V lost 4 bases and J lost 4 bases. This CDR3 reads CASSTGTGGYEQYF. The DNA for the CDR3 is TGCGCCAGCAGCACCGGGACAGGGGGTTACGAGCAGTACTTC.

V is TRBV7-9 and J is TRBJ1-6; 7 positions match TRBD1. Germline trimming cut 1 base from V and 3 bases from J; bases unmatched to any gene: 3. Germline-derived CDR1 and CDR2 are SEHNR and FQNEAQ (reference sequence). The CDR3 is 16 amino acids. CDR3 sequence reads: CASSLDGQVYNSPLHF. CDR3 DNA sequence: TGTGCCAGCAGCTTAGATGGACAGGTCTATAATTCACCCCTCCACTTT. Full variable domain (rest looked up from reference TRBV7-9 and TRBJ1-6): DTGVSQNPRHKITKRGQNVTFRCDPISEHNRLYWYRQTLGQGPEFLTYFQNEAQLEKSRLLSDRFSAERPKGSFSTLEIQRTEQGDSAMYLCASSLDGQVYNSPLHFGNGTRLTVT.

The rearrangement joins TRBV12-3 or TRBV12-4 to TRBJ1-1, with D hard to call. CDR3 length equals 12 residues. V gave up 3 bases and J gave up 5 bases, with 7 bases separating them. CDR3 DNA: TGTGCCAGCAGTTTTGGTGTTACTGAAGCTTTCTTT. Translating gives CASSFGVTEAFF.

V gene TRBV9 combines with J gene TRBJ2-7, with a tentative D call TRBD2 (6 bases). CDR1 and CDR2 from the germline V gene are SGDLS and YYNGEE. The CDR3 loop spans 15 amino acids. The V end was cut by 0 bases, the J end by 0 bases, with 10 bases between. CDR3 DNA: TGTGCCAGCAGCGTAGGCGGGGAATTCTCCTACGAGCAGTACTTC. This translates into CASSVGGEFSYEQYF.

V usage is TRBV5-4 and J usage is TRBJ2-2; tentative D call: TRBD1 (6 bases). CDR3 length: 15 residues. Trimming stripped 4 bases from V and 0 bases from J, with 10 bases between. CDR1 SGHNT and CDR2 YYREEE come from the germline V gene (reference sequence). The CDR3 loop is CASSKGHANTGELFF. CDR3 DNA: TGTGCCAGCAGCAAGGGACACGCGAACACCGGGGAGCTGTTTTTT.

The chain links TRBV6-5 to TRBJ1-3; 7 bases are a match to TRBD1. In germline, CDR1 is MNHEY, CDR2 SVGAGI. This CDR3 comprises 15 residues. The junction had 7 bases not matched to a gene; V was cut back by 8 bases and J by 0 bases. The CDR3 loop is CASRGTASSGNTIYF. The CDR3 DNA follows: TGTGCCAGCCGCGGGACAGCAAGCTCTGGAAACACCATATATTTT.

This chain uses TRBV12-5 with TRBJ2-6; D may be TRBD2 (5 bases). Germline CDR1 is LGHNT and CDR2 is FRNRAP. The CDR3 is made up of 15 amino acids. Trimming cost V 5 bases and J 1 base, with 9 bases left between them. The CDR3 DNA reads as TGTGCTAGTGGTCCTGGGAGTTCTGGGGCCAACGTCCTGACTTTC. It specifies CASGPGSSGANVLTF.

The chain employs TRBV5-1 and TRBJ1-1; 9 bases are shared with TRBD1. CDR1 and CDR2 from the germline V gene are SGHRS and YFSETQ. With 4 bases clipped from V and 4 bases from J, the junction kept 5 bases outside the gene matches. The length of the CDR3 is 14 residues. The CDR3 loop is CASSREGQGTEAFF. The CDR3 DNA reads TGCGCCAGCAGCAGGGAGGGACAGGGCACTGAAGCTTTCTTT.

This chain uses TRBV5-6 with TRBJ2-3; 10 bases map to TRBD1. The CDR3 extends over 15 amino acids. Per germline, CDR1 SGHDT and CDR2 YYEEEE. J was trimmed by 4 bases and V by 3 bases; bases with no gene match: 5. This chain's CDR3 is CASSSDRGRPDTQYF. CDR3 nucleotide sequence: TGTGCCAGCAGCTCTGACAGGGGGCGTCCAGATACGCAGTATTTT.

This chain connects TRBV12-3 or TRBV12-4 to TRBJ2-7, with D unresolved. The CDR3 sequence is 13 residues long. With 8 bases removed from V and 4 bases from J, the gap between germline ends came to 15 bases. The CDR3 DNA reads TGTGCCAGCTGTCCCTTGCCGTGTTACGAGCAGTACTTC. It specifies CASCPLPCYEQYF.

The V gene is TRBV28, the J gene TRBJ1-2; TRBD1 aligns across 7 bases. The ends lost 7 bases at V and 4 bases at J; junction bases unmatched: 6. This CDR3 region has 13 residues. The germline V gene encodes CDR1 MDHEN and CDR2 SYDVKM. The CDR3 DNA follows: TGTGCCAGCAACCTTGACAGGGCCTATGGCTACACCTTC. It specifies CASNLDRAYGYTF.

The chain combines TRBV19 with TRBJ2-2; D is perhaps TRBD2 (7 bases). CDR1 LNHDA and CDR2 SQIVND come from the germline V gene (reference sequence). The germline V and J ends were trimmed by 4 bases and 0 bases, with 9 bases remaining between them. This CDR3 spans 15 amino acids. Written as DNA, the CDR3 is TGTGCCAGTAGTACGGGGGGCACGAACACCGGGGAGCTGTTTTTT. As protein: CASSTGGTNTGELFF.

This clone was recorded once. This chain uses TRBV3-1 (or the pseudogene TRBV3-2) with TRBJ1-5; possibly TRBD1 for D (5 bases). Trimming pared 4 bases from V and 4 bases from J, leaving 8 bases between. Per germline, CDR1 LGHDT and CDR2 YNNKEL (reference sequence). The CDR3 consists of 13 residues. The CDR3 nucleotides read TGTGCCAGCAGCCCCGCAGGGAATCAGCCCCAGCATTTT. This gives the protein CASSPAGNQPQHF.

This chain links TRBV2 with TRBJ2-1; D tentatively reads TRBD1 or TRBD2 (5 bases each). The CDR3 extends over 16 amino acids. The germline V gene encodes CDR1 SNHLY and CDR2 FYNNEI. V was clipped by 8 bases and J by 2 bases, with 19 bases between them. In DNA form, the CDR3 reads TGTGCCAGCGCGTCCTACCGGGACGGAGCCTACAATGAGCAGTTCTTC. It is translated as CASASYRDGAYNEQFF.

V is TRBV2 and J is TRBJ2-7, with D hard to call. This CDR3 comprises 10 residues. V was cut by 7 bases and J by 11 bases, with 12 bases left in between. Germline CDR1 SNHLY, CDR2 FYNNEI. CDR3 sequence reads: CASKGRTKYF. The CDR3 DNA reads TGTGCCAGCAAAGGCAGGACGAAGTACTTC.

This clone came up once. The chain couples TRBV11-2 to TRBJ1-1, with TRBD1 as a possible D gene (6 bases). Germline V lookup: CDR1 SGHAT, CDR2 FQNNGV. The CDR3 is made up of 15 amino acids. V was pared by 3 bases and J by 2 bases, with 13 bases between. The chain's CDR3 is CASSLEPGANTEAFF. The DNA for the CDR3 is TGTGCCAGCAGCTTGGAACCGGGGGCAAACACTGAAGCTTTCTTT. Using reference TRBV11-2 and TRBJ1-1 for the parts outside the CDR3, the full variable domain is EAGVAQSPRYKIIEKRQSVAFWCNPISGHATLYWYQQILGQGPKLLIQFQNNGVVDDSQLPKDRFSAERLKGVDSTLKIQPAKLEDSAVYLCASSLEPGANTEAFFGQGTRLTVV.

CDR3 nucleotide sequence: TGTGCCTTACCGACAGGGGGGAGTGAAAAACTGTTTTTT. Translating it yields CALPTGGSEKLFF. This rearrangement joins TRBV10-3 to TRBJ1-4; 9 nucleotides match TRBD1. V was pared by 11 bases and J by 7 bases, with 8 bases of the junction left unmatched. The CDR3 runs to 13 residues. CDR1 is ENHRY and CDR2 is SYGVKD in the germline V gene.

The J gene is TRBJ1-6, the V gene TRBV2; possibly TRBD1 for D (5 bases). The CDR3 contains 14 residues. V lost 6 bases and J 5 bases, leaving 11 bases between the germline ends. Looked up from germline, CDR1 is SNHLY and CDR2 is FYNNEI. CDR3 sequence (DNA): TGTGCCAGCAGGGGGGGGAGAAATAATTCACCCCTCCACTTT. Its protein is CASRGGRNNSPLHF. Full variable domain (outside the CDR3, taken from reference TRBV2 and TRBJ1-6): EPEVTQTPSHQVTQMGQEVILRCVPISNHLYFYWYRQILGQKVEFLVSFYNNEISEKSEIFDDQFSVERPDGSNFTLKIRSTKLEDSAMYFCASRGGRNNSPLHFGNGTRLTVT.